This TCR beta chain was documented in a study of blood T cell repertoires in COVID-19. TCRdb's table, derived via immunoSEQ multiplex PCR, lists solely in-frame clones and lacks some. Here the sample spans some 100,000 clones, 65% to 90% being singletons. Between the trimmed V and J ends, which lost 6 bases and 8 bases, there was a span of 16 bases. Germline V gene lookup returns CDR1 LNHDA and CDR2 SQIVND (reference sequence). This CDR3 region has 13 residues. The gene calls are TRBV19 and TRBJ1-2, with D possibly TRBD1 on 5 matching bases. Sequenced sample: PBMCs or T cells enriched from blood (not recorded which). The TCR was taken from a woman between 45 and 60 years old who had recovered from COVID-19. The CDR3 DNA sequence: TGTGCCAGTAGACCCGCGGGGACGCAAGGCTACACCTTC. It codes for CASRPAGTQGYTF. The complete variable domain, with remaining parts taken from reference TRBV19 and TRBJ1-2, reads DGGITQSPKYLFRKEGQNVTLSCEQNLNHDAMYWYRQDPGQGLRLIYYSQIVNDFQKGDIAEGYSVSREKKESFPLTVTSAQKNPTAFYLCASRPAGTQGYTFGSGTRLTVV.